This T cell receptor (beta chain) is drawn from a study of cytomegalovirus exposure and HLA in healthy donors. Study findings and constraints: In a later analysis, most CMV-associated TCR beta chains appeared HLA-restricted. Listed as cytomegalovirus-associated were 164 TCR beta chains. When the data were analyzed later, several of the most significant clusters appeared to be linked to common viral pathogens.

Germline V gene data show CDR1 as SGHTA and CDR2 as FQGTGA. This CDR3 is built from 15 residues. Germline trimming cut 3 bases from V and 9 bases from J; bases unmatched to any gene: 10. In the case of this clone: Its specificity is not known.

60 Vbeta and 13 Jbeta primers were used in PCR. In the original analysis: The authors later counted 65 million to 90 million unique TCR beta chains, 9 million to 14 million of them shared. Sequencing used immunoSEQ multiplex PCR; TCRdb keeps in-frame clones, though not all of them. For V, J and clone size, that table is used; D and trimming come from the DNA. The sample lists tens of thousands of clones, under 85% seen once, with roughly 5.3% in the top ten. Material for sequencing was PBMCs. The chain links TRBV7-3 to TRBJ2-1; 8 nucleotides agree with TRBD2. This clonotype was obtained from a man aged 45-65 years in good health and CMV-seronegative. In DNA, the CDR3 is TGTGCCAGCAGCTTCATTGGACGGGGGGGCGCTGAGCAGTTCTTC. Protein sequence: CASSFIGRGGAEQFF.